Listed here are 9 T cell receptor beta chains from one sample, sequenced in a study of CD8+ T cells in alopecia areata. RNA extraction was followed by reverse transcription into cDNA, which acted as the sequencing template. Repertoires were generated with immunoSEQ multiplex PCR, while TCRdb's copy carries only in-frame clones and drops some. The sample holds 130,000 to 150,000 clones, 40% to 65% seen once. The source material was CD4+ T cells sorted from blood, sampled at week 0. All receptors come from a human donor with alopecia areata.

The V call is TRBV7-2, the J call TRBJ2-3, with D uncertain. The CDR3 sequence is 12 residues long. CDR1 is SGHTA, CDR2 FQGNSA, per germline. Trimming pared 3 bases from V and 5 bases from J, leaving 6 bases between. For the CDR3, the DNA is TGTGCCAGCAGCTTTAGTGGAGATACGCAGTATTTT. Its protein is CASSFSGDTQYF.

The chain links TRBV28 to TRBJ2-3; D call uncertain. The CDR3 loop spans 12 amino acids. Germline-derived CDR1 and CDR2 are MDHEN and SYDVKM. Trimming removed 3 bases at V and 8 bases at J, with 9 bases between. This chain's CDR3 is CASSFGPSTQYF. In nucleotides, the CDR3 is TGTGCCAGCAGTTTTGGTCCAAGTACGCAGTATTTT.

This rearrangement joins TRBV4-3 to TRBJ1-1; no firm D call. Germline CDR1 is LGHNA and CDR2 is YSLEER. The CDR3 runs 13 residues. Between the trimmed V and J ends, which lost 1 base and 1 base, there was a span of 4 bases. The CDR3 DNA reads as TGCGCCAGCAGCCAAGTACAGAACACTGAAGCTTTCTTT. Amino acid sequence: CASSQVQNTEAFF.

The rearrangement joins TRBV28 to TRBJ2-7; D is perhaps TRBD2 (6 bases). CDR1 is MDHEN, CDR2 SYDVKM, per germline. V was shortened by 4 bases and J by 2 bases, with 18 bases between the two germline ends. This CDR3 contains 16 residues. CDR3: CASSSIARERPYEQYF. In DNA form, the CDR3 reads TGTGCCAGCAGTTCCATCGCCCGGGAGCGCCCCTACGAGCAGTACTTC.

In its sample, this clone was seen a few times. V is TRBV18 and J is TRBJ2-2; no reliable D call. CDR3 length equals 13 residues. Germline V CDR1 and CDR2: KGHSH, LQKENI. V lost 3 bases to trimming and J lost 3 bases, with 5 bases between them. The CDR3 here is CASSPSDTGELFF. CDR3 coding DNA: TGTGCCAGCTCACCGTCAGACACCGGGGAGCTGTTTTTT.

This sequence joins TRBV7-2 and TRBJ2-1; no clear D. The CDR3 contains 14 residues. Germline V CDR1 and CDR2: SGHTA, FQGNSA. V lost 2 bases and J 8 bases, leaving 13 bases between the germline ends. CDR3 sequence reads: CASSLRRDNHEQFF. The CDR3 region has the DNA TGTGCCAGCAGCTTAAGAAGGGATAACCATGAGCAGTTCTTC. Variable domain in full (rest from reference TRBV7-2 and TRBJ2-1): GAGVSQSPSNKVTEKGKDVELRCDPISGHTALYWYRQSLGQGLEFLIYFQGNSAPDKSGLPSDRFSAERTGGSVSTLTIQRTQQEDSAVYLCASSLRRDNHEQFFGPGTRLTVL.

This chain links TRBV18 with TRBJ2-7; D perhaps matches TRBD2 (6 bases). V lost 1 base to trimming and J lost 7 bases, with 14 bases between them. Germline V lookup: CDR1 KGHSH, CDR2 LQKENI. The CDR3 is 14 residues long. The CDR3 bases are TGTGCCAGCTCACCACTAGAGACTAGGGTGGAGCAGTACTTC. This translates into CASSPLETRVEQYF.

This clone showed up just a few times. The chain employs TRBV30 and TRBJ2-1; D gene uncertain. CDR1 and CDR2 (germline): GTSNPN, SVGIG (reference sequence). V lost 0 bases and J lost 2, with 5 bases in between. The CDR3 consists of 13 residues. For the CDR3, the DNA is TGTGCCTGGAGTGTACTAACCTACAATGAGCAGTTCTTC. Its protein product is CAWSVLTYNEQFF.

J is TRBJ1-2 and V is TRBV29-1; 7 bases are shared with TRBD1. Per germline, CDR1 SQVTM and CDR2 ANQGSEA. The CDR3 is made up of 13 amino acids. J lost 8 bases, V lost 3 bases, and 9 bases had no gene match. The DNA of the CDR3 is TGCAGCGTTGAGGAAGGGGGCGCAAGGGGCTACACCTTC. It yields the protein CSVEEGGARGYTF.